This T cell receptor beta chain was obtained from a study of cytotoxic CD8 clonotypes in ibrutinib-treated CLL. At the level of the study: Response material was collected after a median approximately 11 months of treatment, range 6 to 36.

Assay: immunoSEQ multiplex PCR; the TCRdb copy retains only in-frame clones and omits some. The data show 150,000 or so clones, 88% seen once. Trimming pared 2 bases from V and 5 bases from J, leaving 9 bases between. This CDR3 has 13 amino acids. From germline, CDR1 is LGHNT and CDR2 FRNRAP. This clone was seen a handful of times. Its antigen remains unknown. The study, taken as a whole, reports: The clonality went up when patients responded to ibrutinib and dropped back toward baseline at progression.

The sequencing used PBMCs, collected at disease progression, from a patient treated with ibrutinib. The origin of this receptor is a human donor with chronic lymphocytic leukemia. This chain uses TRBV12-5 with TRBJ2-5; D is unclear. For the CDR3, the DNA is TGTGCTAGTGGTTTGTTTTCCGGGGAGACCCAGTACTTC. Encoded protein: CASGLFSGETQYF. The full variable domain, rest sourced from reference TRBV12-5 and TRBJ2-5, is DARVTQTPRHKVTEMGQEVTMRCQPILGHNTVFWYRQTMMQGLELLAYFRNRAPLDDSGMPKDRFSAEMPDATLATLKIQPSEPRDSAVYFCASGLFSGETQYFGPGTRLLVL.